These 29 T cell receptor beta chains were all obtained from the same sample, sequenced in a study of T cells after posttransplantation cyclophosphamide. This table comes from immunoSEQ multiplex PCR, and its TCRdb copy is limited to in-frame clones, with some not included. Altogether over 30,000 clones were found in the sample, and no singletons occur. Sequencing input: PBMCs. The receptors come from a girl aged 5 to 17 in good health, CMV-negative, and a related stem cell transplant donor.

This rearrangement joins TRBV28 to TRBJ1-2; 9 nucleotides line up with TRBD1. CDR1 is MDHEN, CDR2 SYDVKM, per germline. The CDR3 runs 14 residues. With V trimmed by 6 bases and J by 8 bases, 10 bases remained unmatched. The CDR3 sequence is CASSRDRVFPGYTF. The CDR3 DNA follows: TGTGCCAGCAGCCGGGACAGGGTGTTTCCGGGCTACACCTTC.

This clone was counted at least ten times. This sequence joins TRBV7-8 and TRBJ1-1; D is uncertain. The CDR3 is made up of 14 amino acids. Looked up from germline, CDR1 is SGHVS and CDR2 is FQNEAQ. Trimming took off 3 bases at V and 1 base at J, with 9 bases between the two ends. CDR3 loop: CASSFLHPNTEAFF. CDR3 coding DNA: TGTGCCAGCAGCTTCTTACACCCGAACACTGAAGCTTTCTTT.

This clone came up many times. The V gene is TRBV21-1, the J gene TRBJ1-6; the D call TRBD1 from the table was never checked on the DNA. TRBV21-1 is classified as a pseudogene. This CDR3 contains 16 residues. CDR3 sequence (DNA): TGTGCCAGCAGCAAAGCCCCGGGACAGGTTCCTTCACCCCTCCACTTT. It encodes CASSKAPGQVPSPLHF.

This clone occurred many times. The chain couples TRBV6-1 to TRBJ2-7, with 8 positions matching TRBD1. With V trimmed by 4 bases and J by 0 bases, 5 bases remained unmatched. The CDR3 is 15 amino acids. Looked up from germline, CDR1 is MNHNS and CDR2 is SASEGT. The CDR3 spells CASSGTRGLSYEQYF. The CDR3 DNA follows: TGTGCCAGCAGTGGTACCAGGGGGCTCTCCTACGAGCAGTACTTC.

The sample holds many counts of this clone. The V and J genes are TRBV4-1 and TRBJ1-2; perhaps TRBD1 as D (6 bases). V was shortened by 1 base and J by 8 bases, with 17 bases between the two germline ends. Germline loops: CDR1 MGHRA, CDR2 YSYEKL. This CDR3 is 15 amino acids long. CDR3 residues: CASSQVGTLAGGYTF. The CDR3 nucleotides read TGCGCCAGCAGCCAAGTCGGGACACTCGCCGGGGGCTACACCTTC.

The genes are TRBV2 and TRBJ2-5, with D possibly TRBD1 on 6 matching bases. The germline CDR1 and CDR2 sequences are SNHLY and FYNNEI. CDR3 size: 15 residues. Trimming took 7 bases from V and 3 from J, leaving 18 bases between them. This CDR3 is CASTWSRQDKETQYF. The CDR3 nucleotides are TGTGCCAGCACGTGGTCCCGACAGGATAAAGAGACCCAGTACTTC.

This clone appeared many times. An end of the junction differs from the germline gene, which may be a read error. This chain connects TRBV6-1 to TRBJ2-5, with TRBD1 identical over 9 bases. CDR3 size: 14 residues. CDR1 MNHNS and CDR2 SASEGT come from the germline V gene. The CDR3 DNA reads TGTGCCGGCGAAGACGGGACAGGGCAAGTGACCCAGTACTTC. Translation gives CAGEDGTGQVTQYF.

The chain joins TRBV7-7 to TRBJ2-5; a possible D gene is TRBD1 (6 bases). The V gene's germline CDR1 is SSHAT and CDR2 FNYEAQ (reference sequence). CDR3 size: 14 residues. The V end lost 5 bases, the J end lost 1 base, and 11 bases lay between the germline ends. CDR3 region: CASSVDRGQETQYF. The CDR3 DNA reads TGTGCCAGCAGCGTGGACAGAGGCCAAGAGACCCAGTACTTC.

This clone occurred a few times. The genes are TRBV6-1 and TRBJ2-1, with D unresolved. CDR1 MNHNS and CDR2 SASEGT come from the germline V gene. This CDR3 has 13 amino acids. Trimming removed 1 base from V and 7 bases from J, with 8 bases in between. The CDR3 nucleotides read TGTGCCAGCAGTGAAGGAGAGGTAAATGAGCAGTTCTTC. Residues: CASSEGEVNEQFF.

This clone has at least ten counts. The V and J genes are TRBV27 and TRBJ2-7; TRBD2 matches 11 bases. Per germline, CDR1 MNHEY and CDR2 SMNVEV (reference sequence). The CDR3 has 15 residues. V lost 7 bases and J lost 1; bases outside the gene matches: 6. The CDR3 DNA reads TGTGCCAGCAAACCCCGGACTAGCGGGTCCTACGAGCAGTACTTC. This gives the protein CASKPRTSGSYEQYF.

This clone was recorded many times. The chain combines TRBV11-3 with TRBJ2-7, with 11 bases lining up with TRBD2. Germline V gene lookup returns CDR1 SGHNT and CDR2 YENEEA. The CDR3 is made up of 15 amino acids. V shed 1 base, J shed 7 bases, and the junction held 6 bases outside the gene matches. The chain's CDR3 is CASSLVSGRVAEQYF. For the CDR3, the DNA is TGTGCCAGCAGCTTAGTTAGCGGGAGGGTAGCGGAGCAGTACTTC.

This clone was picked up many times. This chain uses TRBV6-5 with TRBJ2-1; no definite D call. The V and J ends lost 4 bases and 5 bases respectively, with 9 bases between them. The length of the CDR3 is 13 residues. Germline values: CDR1 MNHEY, CDR2 SVGAGI. The CDR3 reads CASSLLLDNEQFF. As DNA, the CDR3 is TGTGCCAGCAGTTTACTCCTCGACAATGAGCAGTTCTTC.

V gene TRBV28 combines with J gene TRBJ1-2; possibly TRBD1 for D (5 bases). The ends were cut back, 7 bases at V and 8 bases at J, with 14 bases in the middle. The CDR3 has 12 residues. Germline V gives CDR1 MDHEN, CDR2 SYDVKM. CDR3 loop: CASITRGDGYTF. The CDR3 DNA reads as TGTGCCAGCATCACCCGGGGGGACGGCTACACCTTC.

The chain recombines TRBV7-9 with TRBJ2-7; TRBD2 might be the D (6 bases). There are 15 residues in the CDR3. Trimming left V 5 bases short and J 0 bases short, with 14 bases between. CDR1 is SEHNR, CDR2 FQNEAQ, per germline (reference sequence). CDR3 residues: CASSKPGLSSYEQYF. In nucleotides, the CDR3 is TGTGCCAGCAGCAAACCGGGACTCAGCTCCTACGAGCAGTACTTC.

In its sample, this clone was seen many times. The V gene is TRBV19, the J gene TRBJ2-3, with 7 bases aligning to TRBD2. The germline CDR1 and CDR2 sequences are LNHDA and SQIVND (reference sequence). The CDR3 consists of 14 residues. Trimming cost V 3 bases and J 9 bases; bases outside gene matches: 9. CDR3 DNA: TGTGCCAGTAGTATCGTTCGGGGGGTCGAGACGCAGTATTTT. It is translated as CASSIVRGVETQYF.

This clone occurred a few times. V usage is TRBV9 and J usage is TRBJ2-1; tentative D call: TRBD1 (6 bases). CDR1 SGDLS and CDR2 YYNGEE come from the germline V gene. The CDR3 covers 13 residues. Trimming pared 0 bases from V and 9 bases from J, leaving 10 bases between. The CDR3 region has the DNA TGTGCCAGCAGCGTAGAGGGGGTGAGTGAGCAGTTCTTC. Translation gives CASSVEGVSEQFF.

There are many counts of this clone. V is TRBV5-4 and J is TRBJ2-3; 10 bases fit TRBD2. The germline V gene encodes CDR1 SGHNT and CDR2 YYREEE (reference sequence). CDR3 length: 16 amino acids. V lost 0 bases and J lost 6; bases outside the gene matches: 7. In DNA, the CDR3 is TGTGCCAGCAGCTTGGGTGCGAGCGGGGGGGCGGATACGCAGTATTTT. This gives the protein CASSLGASGGADTQYF.

This clone was seen many times. V is TRBV6-1 and J is TRBJ1-1; 7 bases fit TRBD1. With V trimmed by 6 bases and J by 3 bases, 10 bases remained unmatched. The CDR3 is made up of 15 amino acids. In germline, CDR1 is MNHNS, CDR2 SASEGT. The CDR3 nucleotides are TGTGCCAGCAGGACAGGGTCTCGTGGCGACACTGAAGCTTTCTTT. It yields the protein CASRTGSRGDTEAFF.

This clone showed up many times. The V and J genes are TRBV5-1 and TRBJ1-4; 7 bases align to TRBD1. The CDR3 sequence is 14 residues long. In germline, CDR1 is SGHRS, CDR2 YFSETQ. The trim removed 4 bases at V and 3 bases at J, leaving 3 bases unmatched. The chain's CDR3 is CASSRQGPNEKLFF. Here the CDR3 DNA reads TGCGCCAGCAGCCGACAGGGCCCTAATGAAAAACTGTTTTTT.

This clone has ten or more counts. V usage is TRBV5-4 and J usage is TRBJ2-7; 11 bases fit TRBD1. This CDR3 has 15 amino acids. J gave up 0 bases and V 4 bases, and 3 bases lay outside the gene matches. Germline CDR1 reads SGHNT; CDR2 reads YYREEE (reference sequence). The CDR3 region is CASSLGTGGSYEQYF. CDR3 bases: TGTGCCAGCAGCCTCGGGACAGGGGGCTCCTACGAGCAGTACTTC.

This clone was detected only a few times. The chain has TRBV27 and TRBJ2-1; D might be TRBD2 (5 bases). Germline lookup yields CDR1 MNHEY and CDR2 SMNVEV (reference sequence). V was trimmed by 2 bases and J by 4 bases, leaving 6 bases between them. The CDR3 length is 13 residues. CDR3 sequence reads: CASSLGGYNEQFF. Written as DNA, the CDR3 is TGTGCCAGCAGTTTAGGAGGTTACAATGAGCAGTTCTTC.

This clone was found a few times. CDR3 coding DNA: TGCGCCAGCAGCCAACTCTCTAGCGACGCCGGGGAGCTGTTTTTT. This codes for CASSQLSSDAGELFF. The V gene is TRBV4-1, the J gene TRBJ2-2, with a possible D match to TRBD2 (6 bases). V lost 2 bases, J lost 6 bases, and 13 bases lay in between. The CDR3 is 15 amino acids. Germline V CDR1 and CDR2: MGHRA, YSYEKL.

The chain employs TRBV5-1 and TRBJ2-5; 7 bases line up with TRBD1. The J call is doubtful: the DNA matches TRBJ2-7 better. CDR1 and CDR2 from the germline V gene are SGHRS and YFSETQ. The CDR3 consists of 16 residues. CDR3 nucleotide sequence: TGCGCCAGCAGCTGGGAAACAGGGGTGAGCTCCTACGAGCAGTACTTC. This gives the protein CASSWETGVSSYEQYF.

This clone was seen repeatedly, ten times or more. The rearrangement joins TRBV18 to TRBJ1-3, with D perhaps matching TRBD1 (6 bases). CDR1 and CDR2 from the germline V gene are KGHSH and LQKENI. This CDR3 is 15 amino acids long. Trimming pared 3 bases from V and 6 bases from J, leaving 15 bases between. The CDR3 coding sequence is TGTGCCAGCTCACCCCTGACAGGAAACCAAAACACCATATATTTT. Protein: CASSPLTGNQNTIYF.

This clone has just a few counts. CDR3 nucleotide sequence: TGTGCCAGCAGCTTCAGACTAGCGGTAGCCTACGAGCAGTACTTC. It specifies CASSFRLAVAYEQYF. V is TRBV7-8 and J is TRBJ2-7, with 9 nucleotides matching TRBD2. Germline CDR1 reads SGHVS; CDR2 reads FQNEAQ. V dropped 3 bases and J dropped 2; count of bases not matched to a gene: 5. CDR3 length: 15 amino acids.

This clone occurred many times. CDR3 bases: TGTGCCAGAAATGGGACAGCCATTATTGACGAGCAGTACTTC. It yields the protein CARNGTAIIDEQYF. The chain recombines TRBV27 with TRBJ2-7, with 7 bases matching TRBD1. The CDR3 length is 14 residues. In germline, CDR1 is MNHEY, CDR2 SMNVEV (reference sequence). J gave up 5 bases and V 9 bases, and 13 bases lay outside the gene matches.

This sequence joins TRBV5-1 and TRBJ2-3, with 7 bases aligning to TRBD2. CDR3 size: 16 residues. CDR1 and CDR2 (germline): SGHRS, YFSETQ. Trimming took 6 bases from V and 5 from J; bases not matched to a gene: 15. The CDR3 here is CASTPGGSGIGDTQYF. The CDR3 region has the DNA TGCGCCAGCACCCCGGGCGGGAGCGGGATAGGAGATACGCAGTATTTT.

This clone was seen repeatedly, ten times or more. The chain has TRBV4-2 and TRBJ1-2; TRBD1 is a possible D gene (6 bases). Germline CDR1 reads LGHNA; CDR2 reads YNFKEQ. V was cut by 0 bases and J by 2 bases, with 13 bases left in between. The CDR3 is 16 residues long. CDR3 DNA: TGTGCCAGCAGCCAAGAAGGGGGAGACAGGAACTATGGCTACACCTTC. It is translated as CASSQEGGDRNYGYTF.

There are many counts of this clone. V usage is TRBV4-1 and J usage is TRBJ2-7, with D perhaps TRBD2 (6 bases). Trimming removed 1 base from V and 4 bases from J, with 17 bases in between. Per the germline V gene, CDR1 is MGHRA and CDR2 is YSYEKL. The CDR3 loop spans 16 amino acids. This chain's CDR3 is CASSQALREFTYEQYF. The CDR3 region has the DNA TGCGCCAGCAGCCAAGCCCTACGGGAGTTTACTTACGAGCAGTACTTC.